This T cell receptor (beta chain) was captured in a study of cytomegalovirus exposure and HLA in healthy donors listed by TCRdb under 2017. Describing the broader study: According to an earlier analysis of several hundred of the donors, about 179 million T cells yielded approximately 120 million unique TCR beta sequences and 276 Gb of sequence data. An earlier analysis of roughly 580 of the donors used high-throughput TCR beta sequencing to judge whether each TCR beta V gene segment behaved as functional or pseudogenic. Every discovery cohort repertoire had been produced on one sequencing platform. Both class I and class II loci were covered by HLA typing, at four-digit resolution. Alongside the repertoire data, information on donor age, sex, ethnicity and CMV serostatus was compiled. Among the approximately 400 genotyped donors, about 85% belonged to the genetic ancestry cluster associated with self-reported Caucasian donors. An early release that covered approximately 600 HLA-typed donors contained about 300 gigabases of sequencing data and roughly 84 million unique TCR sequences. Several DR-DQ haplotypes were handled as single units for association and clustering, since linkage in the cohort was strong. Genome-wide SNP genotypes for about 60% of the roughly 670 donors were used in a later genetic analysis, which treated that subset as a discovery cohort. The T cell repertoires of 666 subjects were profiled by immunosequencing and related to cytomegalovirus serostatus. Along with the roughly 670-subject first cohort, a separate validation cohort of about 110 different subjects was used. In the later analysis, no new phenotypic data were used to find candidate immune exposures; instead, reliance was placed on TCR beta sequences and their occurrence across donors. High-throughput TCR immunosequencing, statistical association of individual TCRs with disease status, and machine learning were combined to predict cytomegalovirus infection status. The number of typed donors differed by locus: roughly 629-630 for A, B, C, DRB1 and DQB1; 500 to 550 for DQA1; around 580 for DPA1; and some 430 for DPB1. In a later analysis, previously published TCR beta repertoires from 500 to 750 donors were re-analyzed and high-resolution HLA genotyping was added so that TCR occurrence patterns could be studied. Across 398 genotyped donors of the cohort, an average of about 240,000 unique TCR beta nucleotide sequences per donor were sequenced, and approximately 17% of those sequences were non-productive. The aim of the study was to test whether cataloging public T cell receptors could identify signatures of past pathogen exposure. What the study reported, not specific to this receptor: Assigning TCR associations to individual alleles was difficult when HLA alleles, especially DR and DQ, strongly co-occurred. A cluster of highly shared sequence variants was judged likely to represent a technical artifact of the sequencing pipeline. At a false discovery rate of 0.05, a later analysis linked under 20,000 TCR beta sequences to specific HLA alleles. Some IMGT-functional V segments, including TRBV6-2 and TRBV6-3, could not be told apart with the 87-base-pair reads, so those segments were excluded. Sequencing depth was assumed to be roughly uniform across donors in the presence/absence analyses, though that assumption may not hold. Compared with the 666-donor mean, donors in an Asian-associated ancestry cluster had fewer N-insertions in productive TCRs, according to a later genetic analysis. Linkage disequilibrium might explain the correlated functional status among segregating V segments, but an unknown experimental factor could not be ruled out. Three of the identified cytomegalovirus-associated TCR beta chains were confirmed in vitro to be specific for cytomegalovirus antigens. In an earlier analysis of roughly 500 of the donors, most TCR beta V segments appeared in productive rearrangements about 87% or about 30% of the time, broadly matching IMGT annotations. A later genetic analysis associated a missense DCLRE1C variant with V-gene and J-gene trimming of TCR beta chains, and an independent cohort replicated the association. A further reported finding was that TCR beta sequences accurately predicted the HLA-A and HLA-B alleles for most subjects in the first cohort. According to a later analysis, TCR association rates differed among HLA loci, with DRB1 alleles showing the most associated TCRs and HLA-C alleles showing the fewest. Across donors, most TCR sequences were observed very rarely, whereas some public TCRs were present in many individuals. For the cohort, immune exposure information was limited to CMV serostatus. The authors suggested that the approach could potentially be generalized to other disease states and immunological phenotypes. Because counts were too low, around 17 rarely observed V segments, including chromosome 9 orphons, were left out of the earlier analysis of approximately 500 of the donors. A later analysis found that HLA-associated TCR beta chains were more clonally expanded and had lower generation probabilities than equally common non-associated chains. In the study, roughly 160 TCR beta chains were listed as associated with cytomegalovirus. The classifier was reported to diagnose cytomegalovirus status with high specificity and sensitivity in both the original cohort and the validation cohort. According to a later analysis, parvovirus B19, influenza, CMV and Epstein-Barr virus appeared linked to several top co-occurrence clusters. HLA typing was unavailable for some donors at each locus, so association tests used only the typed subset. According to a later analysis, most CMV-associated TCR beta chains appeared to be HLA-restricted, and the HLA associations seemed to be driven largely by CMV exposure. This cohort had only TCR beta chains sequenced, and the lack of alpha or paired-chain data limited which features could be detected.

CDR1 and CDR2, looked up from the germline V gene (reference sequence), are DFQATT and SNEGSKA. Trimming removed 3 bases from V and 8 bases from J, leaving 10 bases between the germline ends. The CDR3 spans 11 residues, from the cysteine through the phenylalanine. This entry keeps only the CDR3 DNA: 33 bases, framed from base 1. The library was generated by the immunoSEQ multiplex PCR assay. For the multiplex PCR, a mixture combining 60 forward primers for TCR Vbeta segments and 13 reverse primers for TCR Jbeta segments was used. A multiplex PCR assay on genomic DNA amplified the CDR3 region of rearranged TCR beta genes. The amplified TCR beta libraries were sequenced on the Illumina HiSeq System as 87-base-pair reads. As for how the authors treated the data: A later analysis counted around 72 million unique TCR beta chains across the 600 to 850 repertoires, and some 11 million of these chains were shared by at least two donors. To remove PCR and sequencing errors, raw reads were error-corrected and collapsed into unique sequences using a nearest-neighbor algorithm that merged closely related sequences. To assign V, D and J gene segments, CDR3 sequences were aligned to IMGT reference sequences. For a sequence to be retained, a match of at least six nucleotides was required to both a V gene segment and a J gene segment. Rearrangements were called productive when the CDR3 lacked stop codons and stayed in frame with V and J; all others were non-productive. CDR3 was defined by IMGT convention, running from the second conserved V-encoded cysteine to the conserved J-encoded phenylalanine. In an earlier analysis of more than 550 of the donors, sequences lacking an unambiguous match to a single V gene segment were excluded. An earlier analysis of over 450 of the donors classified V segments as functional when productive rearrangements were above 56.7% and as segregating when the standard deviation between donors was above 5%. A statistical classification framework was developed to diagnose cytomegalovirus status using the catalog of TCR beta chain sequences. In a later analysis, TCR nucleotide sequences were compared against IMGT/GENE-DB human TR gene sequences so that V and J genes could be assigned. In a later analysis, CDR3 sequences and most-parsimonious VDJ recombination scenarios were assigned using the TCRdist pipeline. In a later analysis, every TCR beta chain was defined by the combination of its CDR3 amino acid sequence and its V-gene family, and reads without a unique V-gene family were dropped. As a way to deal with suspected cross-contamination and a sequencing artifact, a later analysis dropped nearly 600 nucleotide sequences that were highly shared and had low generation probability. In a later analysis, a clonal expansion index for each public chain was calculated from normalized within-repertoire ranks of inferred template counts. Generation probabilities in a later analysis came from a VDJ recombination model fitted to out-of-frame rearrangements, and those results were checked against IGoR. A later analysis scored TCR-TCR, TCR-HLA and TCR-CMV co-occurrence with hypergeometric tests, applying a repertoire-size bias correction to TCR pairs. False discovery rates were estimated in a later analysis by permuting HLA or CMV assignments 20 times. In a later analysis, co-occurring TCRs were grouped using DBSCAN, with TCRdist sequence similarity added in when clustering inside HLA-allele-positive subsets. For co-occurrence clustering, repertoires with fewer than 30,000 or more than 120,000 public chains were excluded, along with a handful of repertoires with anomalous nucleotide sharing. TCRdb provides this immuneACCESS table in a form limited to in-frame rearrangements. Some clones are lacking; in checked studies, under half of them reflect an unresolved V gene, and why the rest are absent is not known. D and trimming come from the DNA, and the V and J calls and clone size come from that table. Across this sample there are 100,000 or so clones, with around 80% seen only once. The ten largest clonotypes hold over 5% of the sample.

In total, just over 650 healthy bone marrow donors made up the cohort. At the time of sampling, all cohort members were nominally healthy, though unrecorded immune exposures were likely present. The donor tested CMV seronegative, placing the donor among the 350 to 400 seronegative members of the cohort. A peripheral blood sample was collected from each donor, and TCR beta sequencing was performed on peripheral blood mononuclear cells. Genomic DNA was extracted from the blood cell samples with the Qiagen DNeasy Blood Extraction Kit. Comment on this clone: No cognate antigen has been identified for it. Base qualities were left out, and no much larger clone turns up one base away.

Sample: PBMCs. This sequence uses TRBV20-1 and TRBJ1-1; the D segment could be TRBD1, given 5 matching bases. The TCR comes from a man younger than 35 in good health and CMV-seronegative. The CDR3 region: CSASRGGEAFF. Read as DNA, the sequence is TGCAGTGCTAGTAGGGGAGGAGAAGCTTTCTTT.